This T cell receptor beta chain was captured by sequencing in a study of regulatory T cells in long-lasting Graves disease. On the study more broadly: It was over 5 years of antithyroid drugs, with positive TSH receptor antibodies, that meant persistent Graves' disease.

Trimming shortened V by 3 bases and J by 10 bases, and 7 bases separated the two germline ends. The CDR3 is 12 amino acids. Germline CDR1 reads MNHEY; CDR2 reads SMNVEV (reference sequence). CDR3-region Arm-PCR and iRepertoire HTBI primers produced the TCR beta libraries. TCRdb ran MiXCR on the multiplex PCR reads and lists one entry per CDR3 protein. The repertoire holds 310,000 or so distinct CDR3 sequences, with under 25% as singletons. This clonotype was recorded a few times. Time point noted: persistent/refractory GD, antithyroid drugs over 5 years with positive TRAb. The TCR library was prepared using RNA isolated from PBMCs.

The rearrangement links TRBV27 to TRBJ1-6; D remains unclear. This TCR derives from a female donor with Graves disease. This specimen consisted of peripheral blood mononuclear cells (PBMCs), obtained when the disease was refractory, from a patient treated with antithyroid drugs. The CDR3 nucleotides are TGTGCCAGCAGTTTGCGAGAATCACCCCTCCACTTT. Translating gives CASSLRESPLHF.